This T cell receptor beta chain was documented in a study of cytomegalovirus exposure and HLA in healthy donors. Study findings and constraints: Clusters of TCRs from the first cohort tended to co-occur in the 130 or so validation repertoires (as a later analysis found).

TCRdb's copy holds only in-frame clones and misses some; the assay was immunoSEQ multiplex PCR. The sample has 100,000 to 150,000 clones, approximately 89% seen once; the top ten hold 1.1%. The CDR3 runs 16 residues. The trim removed 3 bases at V and 0 bases at J, leaving 5 bases unmatched. Germline-derived CDR1 and CDR2 are KGHSH and LQKENI. A remark on this clone: Its target is unknown.

This chain uses TRBV18 with TRBJ2-3, with 8 bases aligning to TRBD2. This clonotype was obtained from a woman in her late teens or twenties in good health and CMV-seronegative. Material: PBMCs. In DNA form, the CDR3 reads TGTGCCAGCTCACCTCGGGGGGGGTCTAGCACAGATACGCAGTATTTT. This translates into CASSPRGGSSTDTQYF.